Below, 24 T cell receptor beta chains from the same sample are listed, as sequenced in a study of CD8 T cells in Susac syndrome. Random hexamers were used to reverse transcribe 0.5 to 1 ug of RNA. MiXCR was run by TCRdb on the immunoSEQ multiplex PCR reads, yielding one entry per CDR3 protein. This sample has some 300,000 distinct CDR3 sequences, with about 89% found just once. The sample comprised CD8+ T cells from PBMCs. Source of these receptors: a human donor with multiple sclerosis.

J is TRBJ2-7 and V is TRBV5-1, with 9 bases that match TRBD1. The CDR3 spans 14 residues. The germline gives CDR1 SGHRS, CDR2 YFSETQ. J gave up 5 bases and V 4 bases, and 7 bases lay outside the gene matches. As DNA, the CDR3 is TGCGCCAGCAGCCACGGGACAGGGTCCCACGAGCAGTACTTC. This codes for CASSHGTGSHEQYF.

Details on this clonotype: One end of the junction varies from germline; a read error may be responsible. The rearrangement joins TRBV29-1 to TRBJ2-1, with a possible D match to TRBD1 (6 bases). The germline V gene encodes CDR1 SQVTM and CDR2 ANQGSEA. This CDR3 has 14 residues. In DNA, the CDR3 is TGCAGCGTTGATGGTGGGACATCCGGCCCTCTGCGGCTCTTC. Encoded protein: CSVDGGTSGPLRLF.

The rearrangement joins TRBV27 to TRBJ2-7; a possible D gene is TRBD1 (6 bases). Germline loops: CDR1 MNHEY, CDR2 SMNVEV (reference sequence). The CDR3 is 14 amino acids. Between the trimmed V and J ends, which lost 5 bases and 6 bases, there was a span of 17 bases. The CDR3 sequence: CASSPSLTGPEQYF. Written as DNA, the CDR3 is TGTGCCAGCAGTCCGTCATTAACAGGGCCCGAGCAGTACTTC.

This clonotype has a single count. The chain has TRBV20-1 and TRBJ2-7; TRBD2 matches 8 bases. Germline V lookup: CDR1 DFQATT, CDR2 SNEGSKA (reference sequence). This CDR3 comprises 16 residues. V lost 2 bases to trimming and J lost 0 bases; unmatched junction nucleotides: 9. This CDR3 is CSARRYAGGNSYEQYF. The CDR3 nucleotides read TGCAGTGCTAGACGTTATGCGGGAGGAAACTCCTACGAGCAGTACTTC.

The chain recombines TRBV7-8 with TRBJ2-7; 11 nucleotides match TRBD1. The length of the CDR3 is 16 residues. Trimming at V came to 5 bases and at J to 4 bases, leaving 10 bases not matched to a gene. Germline V gives CDR1 SGHVS, CDR2 FQNEAQ. This CDR3 reads CASSPSGDRGVYEQYF. The CDR3 DNA reads TGTGCCAGCAGCCCCTCGGGGGACAGGGGGGTGTACGAGCAGTACTTC.

The chain couples TRBV3-1 to TRBJ2-5; 8 positions agree with TRBD2. The CDR3 totals 16 residues. V lost 0 bases, J lost 2 bases, and 5 bases stayed unmatched. Germline CDR1 reads LGHDT; CDR2 reads YNNKEL (reference sequence). The CDR3 DNA reads TGTGCCAGCAGCCAAGACTATAGCGGGGTTCAAGAGACCCAGTACTTC. Translation gives CASSQDYSGVQETQYF.

This sequence joins TRBV29-1 and TRBJ2-1; D is possibly TRBD1 (5 bases). This CDR3 has 11 amino acids. V lost 2 bases and J 11 bases, leaving 10 bases between the germline ends. Germline CDR1 and CDR2: SQVTM and ANQGSEA. The CDR3 DNA reads TGCAGCGTTGAACAGGGAATTCAGCAGTTCTTC. Protein product: CSVEQGIQQFF.

The rearrangement links TRBV12-3 or TRBV12-4 to TRBJ2-7, with D possibly being TRBD1 (5 bases). The V end was cut by 9 bases, the J end by 1 base, with 13 bases between. The CDR3 runs 13 residues. CDR3 in DNA: TGTGCCAGTAGTAGTGGGGCTTCCTACGAGCAGTACTTC. Translated, it gives CASSSGASYEQYF.

The rearrangement uses TRBV28 and TRBJ2-7, with TRBD1 matching over 8 bases. Germline V CDR1 and CDR2: MDHEN, SYDVKM. V trimming: 6 bases; J trimming: 3 bases; junction bases outside the gene matches: 10. This CDR3 comprises 15 residues. CDR3 in DNA: TGTGCCAGCAGGCCTGACAGGGGACGAGGCTACGAGCAGTACTTC. It codes for CASRPDRGRGYEQYF.

The chain is built from TRBV30 and TRBJ2-7; 10 bases line up with TRBD2. In germline, CDR1 is GTSNPN, CDR2 SVGIG (reference sequence). This CDR3 has 13 residues. CDR3 nucleotides: TGTGCTCTTCAGCGGGAGGGCCTAGACGAGCAGTACTTC. Its translation is CALQREGLDEQYF.

The sample holds many counts of this clonotype. The chain has TRBV27 and TRBJ2-7; TRBD2 might be the D (6 bases). Germline CDR1 and CDR2: MNHEY and SMNVEV (reference sequence). CDR3 length equals 13 residues. Deletions cut 6 bases from V and 3 bases from J, with 12 bases between. The CDR3 reads CASSFGGSYEQYF. The CDR3 region has the DNA TGTGCCAGCAGCTTCGGGGGTAGCTACGAGCAGTACTTC.

The chain couples TRBV12-3 or TRBV12-4 to TRBJ2-5; 7 nucleotides agree with TRBD2. The V gene end was trimmed by 2 bases and the J gene end by 3 bases; junction bases not matched to a gene: 15. This CDR3 contains 18 residues. The CDR3 nucleotides are TGTGCCAGCAGTTTACCGGGGGAAGGGGCGCGGGGGAAAGAGACCCAGTACTTC. Translated, it gives CASSLPGEGARGKETQYF.

This chain links TRBV12-3 or TRBV12-4 with TRBJ1-2, with 7 bases aligning to TRBD1. V lost 6 bases, J lost 5 bases, and 9 bases stayed unmatched. CDR3 length: 14 amino acids. The CDR3 DNA sequence: TGTGCCAGCAGCCCAGGGACAGCGGGATATGGCTACACCTTC. This sequence encodes CASSPGTAGYGYTF.

V is TRBV27 and J is TRBJ2-7; tentative D call: TRBD2 (5 bases). This CDR3 contains 15 residues. Trimming left V 5 bases short and J 4 bases short, with 18 bases between. The germline CDR1 and CDR2 sequences are MNHEY and SMNVEV (reference sequence). The CDR3 DNA reads TGTGCCAGCAGTCTAATCCCGGGGTGGAGGTACGAGCAGTACTTC. Translation: CASSLIPGWRYEQYF.

This chain connects TRBV4-3 to TRBJ2-1; a possible D gene is TRBD2 (6 bases). Deletions cut 0 bases from V and 2 bases from J, with 11 bases between. This CDR3 is 16 amino acids long. The germline gives CDR1 LGHNA, CDR2 YSLEER. The CDR3 loop is CASSQEEGGTYNEQFF. CDR3 coding DNA: TGCGCCAGCAGCCAAGAAGAGGGAGGAACCTACAATGAGCAGTTCTTC.

The chain uses TRBV7-2 and TRBJ2-7; 11 nucleotides agree with TRBD2. Germline V gene sequence: CDR1 SGHTA, CDR2 FQGNSA. With 6 bases clipped from V and 5 bases from J, the junction kept 15 bases outside the gene matches. CDR3 length: 17 residues. The CDR3: CASRSSLAGGPLDEQYF. CDR3 DNA sequence: TGTGCCAGCAGGTCCTCTCTAGCGGGGGGTCCCCTGGACGAGCAGTACTTC.

The rearrangement joins TRBV4-3 to TRBJ2-3; 9 bases line up with TRBD2. J gave up 1 base and V 5 bases, and 7 bases lay outside the gene matches. The germline gives CDR1 LGHNA, CDR2 YSLEER. This CDR3 contains 16 residues. The CDR3 region has the DNA TGCGCCAGCAGCAATAGCGGGAGCGTTGGCACAGATACGCAGTATTTT. It is translated as CASSNSGSVGTDTQYF.

The chain joins TRBV9 to TRBJ1-2; possibly TRBD1 for D (5 bases). Germline values: CDR1 SGDLS, CDR2 YYNGEE. Trimming removed 7 bases from V and 8 bases from J, with 21 bases in between. The CDR3 has 14 residues. The chain's CDR3 is CASANPGQYEGYTF. CDR3 coding DNA: TGTGCCAGCGCTAACCCGGGGCAGTATGAAGGCTACACCTTC.

This chain's CDR3 is CATSDWSSGKETQYF. CDR3 nucleotide sequence: TGTGCCACCAGTGACTGGAGTAGCGGAAAAGAGACCCAGTACTTC. This chain joins TRBV24-1 and TRBJ2-5; D perhaps matches TRBD2 (6 bases). The CDR3 totals 15 residues. Trimming stripped 4 bases from V and 3 bases from J, with 14 bases between. Germline CDR1 KGHDR, CDR2 SFDVKD.

V is TRBV27 and J is TRBJ2-7; 11 bases align to TRBD2. The CDR3 sequence is 18 residues long. The V segment lost 5 bases and the J segment 2 bases; nucleotides outside the gene matches: 14. Looked up from germline, CDR1 is MNHEY and CDR2 is SMNVEV (reference sequence). The CDR3 nucleotides are TGTGCCAGCAGTCCCCTAGCCCCCGGGACTAGCGGTACCTACGAGCAGTACTTC. Its translation is CASSPLAPGTSGTYEQYF.

CDR3 region: CASRGGGNYGYTF. In DNA form, the CDR3 reads TGCGCCAGCAGGGGAGGGGGAAACTATGGCTACACCTTC. This chain links TRBV10-2 with TRBJ1-2, with a tentative D call TRBD1 (6 bases). There are 13 residues in the CDR3. Trimming took 6 bases from V and 2 from J, leaving 10 bases between them. Germline assignment: CDR1 WSHSY and CDR2 SAAADI.

The chain links TRBV29-1 to TRBJ2-1; a possible D gene is TRBD2 (5 bases). The CDR3 has 12 amino acids. V was cut by 3 bases and J by 5 bases, with 8 bases left in between. Germline V gene sequence: CDR1 SQVTM, CDR2 ANQGSEA. This chain's CDR3 is CSVDLADNEQFF. CDR3 nucleotides: TGCAGCGTTGATCTAGCAGACAATGAGCAGTTCTTC.

The rearrangement uses TRBV7-9 and TRBJ2-3, with 9 positions matching TRBD1. The ends lost 2 bases at V and 10 bases at J; junction bases unmatched: 16. This CDR3 is 17 amino acids long. Germline CDR1 is SEHNR and CDR2 is FQNEAQ (reference sequence). The CDR3: CASSLRLQGAGGNAQYF. The CDR3 bases are TGTGCCAGCAGCTTACGACTACAGGGGGCTGGAGGGAATGCGCAGTATTTT. The full variable domain, its missing parts supplied by reference TRBV7-9 and TRBJ2-3, is DTGVSQNPRHKITKRGQNVTFRCDPISEHNRLYWYRQTLGQGPEFLTYFQNEAQLEKSRLLSDRFSAERPKGSFSTLEIQRTEQGDSAMYLCASSLRLQGAGGNAQYFGPGTRLTVL.

The chain links TRBV20-1 to TRBJ1-1; the match to TRBD1 covers 10 bases. Germline loops: CDR1 DFQATT, CDR2 SNEGSKA (reference sequence). Trimming at V came to 3 bases and at J to 3 bases, leaving 4 bases not matched to a gene. The CDR3 is made up of 14 amino acids. The CDR3 loop reads CSASPGTGDTEAFF. The CDR3 nucleotides read TGCAGTGCTAGCCCCGGGACAGGGGACACTGAAGCTTTCTTT.